This passage covers 11 T cell receptor beta chains from one sample sequenced in a study of CD8 T cells in ankylosing spondylitis. Study conclusions and caveats: The study identified a TCR beta motif of several highly homologous variants that appeared characteristic of ankylosing spondylitis blood.

TCRdb independently ran MiXCR on the 5' RACE reads; one entry per CDR3 protein. Found here are 220,000 or so distinct CDR3 sequences, around 17% of them singletons; the top ten hold under 45%. No antigen has been assigned to these receptors. The sequenced sample consisted of blood, either unsorted or a sorted T cell fraction (not recorded which). The source is a male donor with ankylosing spondylitis.

A few counts support this clonotype. This chain joins TRBV6-2 or TRBV6-3 and TRBJ2-5; possible D gene TRBD2, 6 bases. The germline V gene encodes CDR1 MNHEY and CDR2 SVGEGT. CDR3 length equals 19 residues. V lost 7 bases and J 3 bases, leaving 30 bases between the germline ends. CDR3 in amino acids: CASKEGRLAIIRREETQYF. The CDR3 DNA is TGTGCCAGCAAGGAGGGAAGGCTAGCGATAATAAGGAGGGAAGAGACCCAGTACTTC.

This clonotype was observed a handful of times. The chain employs TRBV20-1 and TRBJ1-1; no definite D call. V was shortened by 1 base and J by 2 bases, with 11 bases between the two germline ends. CDR3 length: 14 residues. Germline V gives CDR1 DFQATT, CDR2 SNEGSKA (reference sequence). The CDR3 coding sequence is TGCAGTGCTAGAGGAATAAAGGATAACACTGAAGCTTTCTTT. This sequence encodes CSARGIKDNTEAFF.

V is TRBV7-8 and J is TRBJ2-7, with no clear D. From germline, CDR1 is SGHVS and CDR2 FQNEAQ. This CDR3 is 14 amino acids long. The V end was cut by 5 bases, the J end by 0 bases, with 11 bases between. The CDR3 protein is CASSPLTVSYEQYF. CDR3 coding DNA: TGTGCCAGCAGCCCCCTGACTGTCTCCTACGAGCAGTACTTC.

This clonotype was found once. This chain links TRBV9 with TRBJ2-3; TRBD2 agrees at 7 bases. The V segment lost 0 bases and the J segment 0 bases; nucleotides outside the gene matches: 10. Germline V gene lookup returns CDR1 SGDLS and CDR2 YYNGEE. CDR3 length: 18 residues. This chain's CDR3 is CASSVEGWGAGSTDTQYF. In DNA, the CDR3 is TGTGCCAGCAGCGTAGAGGGGTGGGGAGCGGGGAGCACAGATACGCAGTATTTT.

This clonotype has just a few counts. The V gene is TRBV7-8, the J gene TRBJ2-3, with 11 nucleotides matching TRBD1. V was clipped by 2 bases and J by 4 bases; unmatched bases: 5. CDR1 is SGHVS, CDR2 FQNEAQ, per germline. The CDR3 covers 16 residues. CDR3 region: CASSLKGTGGSDTQYF. The DNA of the CDR3 is TGTGCCAGCAGCTTAAAGGGGACAGGGGGATCAGATACGCAGTATTTT.

This clonotype was seen only a few times. The chain employs TRBV29-1 and TRBJ2-5; 10 bases align to TRBD1. The CDR3 is made up of 13 amino acids. Germline V gene sequence: CDR1 SQVTM, CDR2 ANQGSEA. J lost 5 bases, V lost 7 bases, and 7 bases had no gene match. The CDR3 here is CSGRDRGFETQYF. The DNA for the CDR3 is TGCAGCGGCCGGGACAGGGGTTTCGAGACCCAGTACTTC.

This clonotype was seen a handful of times. This chain uses TRBV5-1 with TRBJ1-2; D is unresolved. There are 14 residues in the CDR3. CDR1 is SGHRS and CDR2 is YFSETQ in the germline V gene. Trimming stripped 0 bases from V and 1 base from J, with 7 bases between. DNA for the CDR3: TGCGCCAGCAGCTTGGAAGGGCTTAACTATGGCTACACCTTC. It yields the protein CASSLEGLNYGYTF.

The chain couples TRBV24-1 to TRBJ2-3; TRBD2 matches 8 bases. CDR3 length equals 16 residues. V shed 5 bases and J 6 bases; nucleotides not matched to a gene: 12. The germline CDR1 and CDR2 sequences are KGHDR and SFDVKD. In DNA, the CDR3 is TGTGCCACCAGTGGCCGTCCGGGACTAGATTTCGATACGCAGTATTTT. Residues: CATSGRPGLDFDTQYF.

This chain uses TRBV5-1 with TRBJ2-1, with D tentatively TRBD1 or TRBD2 (6 bases each). V gave up 4 bases and J gave up 6 bases, with 17 bases separating them. Germline CDR1 reads SGHRS; CDR2 reads YFSETQ. The CDR3 contains 15 residues. The DNA for the CDR3 is TGCGCCAGCAGCCTGGTGGGGGGCGGAGGCAATGAGCAGTTCTTC. It encodes CASSLVGGGGNEQFF.

This clonotype was recorded many times. The chain has TRBV5-8 and TRBJ2-2; 7 bases are shared with TRBD1. Germline CDR1 reads SGHTS; CDR2 reads YDEGEE. Germline trimming cut 5 bases from V and 6 bases from J; bases unmatched to any gene: 10. This CDR3 has 15 residues. The CDR3 DNA is TGTGCCAGCAGACAAGACAGGGATCGGCCCGGGGAGCTGTTTTTT. This sequence encodes CASRQDRDRPGELFF.

This clonotype turned up a few times. The chain uses TRBV27 and TRBJ2-5; D gene unclear. The ends were cut back, 6 bases at V and 0 bases at J, with 8 bases in the middle. Germline values: CDR1 MNHEY, CDR2 SMNVEV (reference sequence). The CDR3 contains 13 residues. The DNA of the CDR3 is TGTGCCAGCAGGGGTCTCGACCAAGAGACCCAGTACTTC. It encodes CASRGLDQETQYF.